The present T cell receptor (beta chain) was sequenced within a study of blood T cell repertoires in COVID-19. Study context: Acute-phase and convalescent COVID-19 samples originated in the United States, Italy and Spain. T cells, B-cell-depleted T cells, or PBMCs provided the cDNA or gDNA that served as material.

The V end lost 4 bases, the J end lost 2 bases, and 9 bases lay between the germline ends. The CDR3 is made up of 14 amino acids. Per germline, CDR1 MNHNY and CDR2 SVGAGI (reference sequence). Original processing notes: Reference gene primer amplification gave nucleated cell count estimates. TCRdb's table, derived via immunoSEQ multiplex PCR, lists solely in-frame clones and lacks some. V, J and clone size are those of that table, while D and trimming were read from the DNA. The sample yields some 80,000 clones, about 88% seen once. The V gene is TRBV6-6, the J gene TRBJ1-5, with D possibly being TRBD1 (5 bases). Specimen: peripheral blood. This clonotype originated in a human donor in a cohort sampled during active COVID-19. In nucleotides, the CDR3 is TGTGCCAGCAGTTCCCAGGGTGGCAATCAGCCCCAGCATTTT. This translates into CASSSQGGNQPQHF.